This T cell receptor (beta chain) is from a study of blood T cell repertoires in COVID-19. The germline V gene encodes CDR1 MDHEN and CDR2 SYDVKM. This CDR3 contains 14 residues. Trimming shortened V by 5 bases and J by 6 bases, and 14 bases separated the two germline ends. Sequencing was performed with immunoSEQ multiplex PCR; in TCRdb, only in-frame clones are kept and a portion is missing. The sample records approximately 120,000 clones, 65% to 90% being singletons. The specimen was peripheral blood. The chain joins TRBV28 to TRBJ1-5; a weak D match, TRBD1 (6 bases). The TCR was taken from a man older than 75 with active or convalescent COVID-19. The CDR3 DNA reads TGTGCCAGCAGTCCAACAGGGCCGGGTCAGCCCCAGCATTTT. Protein product: CASSPTGPGQPQHF.